This entry lists 21 T cell receptor beta chains sequenced from one sample in a study of early T cells in non-severe SARS-CoV-2 infection. TCRdb re-derived calls from the 5' RACE reads in MiXCR, one entry per CDR3 protein. Counted here are tens of thousands of distinct CDR3 sequences, about an eighth occurring once; the ten biggest clones make up more than 1.2%. The sample was whole blood. These receptors originate from an adult who was a healthcare worker with PCR-confirmed SARS-CoV-2 infection or an uninfected control (not recorded which).

This clonotype was detected ten times or more. The genes are TRBV7-2 and TRBJ2-2; 9 bases line up with TRBD2. Germline loops: CDR1 SGHTA, CDR2 FQGNSA. V trimming: 6 bases; J trimming: 3 bases; junction bases outside the gene matches: 5. The CDR3 has 15 amino acids. This chain's CDR3 is CASRRGGQDTGELFF. CDR3 nucleotides: TGTGCCAGCAGGCGGGGGGGCCAGGACACCGGGGAGCTGTTTTTT.

This clonotype was seen only a few times. The CDR3 DNA reads TGCGCCAGCAGCTTGGGGGACAAGATTTCACCCCTCCACTTT. It yields the protein CASSLGDKISPLHF. V gene TRBV5-1 combines with J gene TRBJ1-6; TRBD1 might be the D (6 bases). V was cut by 0 bases and J by 9 bases, with 10 bases left in between. Germline V gives CDR1 SGHRS, CDR2 YFSETQ. The CDR3 contains 14 residues.

This clonotype was picked up a small number of times. The chain has TRBV18 and TRBJ2-3, with D possibly called TRBD1 or TRBD2 (5 bases each). The CDR3 runs to 17 residues. Trimming removed 3 bases at V and 6 bases at J, with 22 bases between. Per germline, CDR1 KGHSH and CDR2 LQKENI. The CDR3, as DNA: TGTGCCAGCTCACCGAGAGGGACGGACCCCATGGGTGATACGCAGTATTTT. Amino acids: CASSPRGTDPMGDTQYF.

This clonotype has only a few counts. The chain combines TRBV11-1 with TRBJ2-6, with D maybe TRBD2 (5 bases). The V end was cut by 5 bases, the J end by 1 base, with 12 bases between. The CDR3 has 16 residues. Germline CDR1 reads SGHAT; CDR2 reads FQDESV (reference sequence). In DNA, the CDR3 is TGTGCCAGCAGCCCCCAACTAGGGTCTGGGGCCAACGTCCTGACTTTC. Residues: CASSPQLGSGANVLTF. Full variable domain (outside the CDR3, taken from reference TRBV11-1 and TRBJ2-6): EAEVAQSPRYKITEKSQAVAFWCDPISGHATLYWYRQILGQGPELLVQFQDESVVDDSQLPKDRFSAERLKGVDSTLKIQPAELGDSAMYLCASSPQLGSGANVLTFGAGSRLTVL.

This clonotype showed up just a few times. The chain links TRBV7-9 to TRBJ1-1; D uncertain. Trimming removed 5 bases at V and 11 bases at J, with 15 bases between. Germline V gene lookup returns CDR1 SEHNR and CDR2 FQNEAQ (reference sequence). This CDR3 is 12 amino acids long. The CDR3 DNA reads as TGTGCCAGCAGCCTTCGACCCGAACGGGCTTTCTTT. It is translated as CASSLRPERAFF.

This clonotype was seen repeatedly, ten times or more. The rearrangement links TRBV11-2 to TRBJ1-5, with D uncertain. CDR1 is SGHAT and CDR2 is FQNNGV in the germline V gene. Trimming took off 0 bases at V and 11 bases at J, with 11 bases between the two ends. The length of the CDR3 is 13 residues. The DNA of the CDR3 is TGTGCCAGCAGCTTAGATCTAAAGGCAGCCCAGCATTTT. This translates into CASSLDLKAAQHF.

This clonotype has a count of ten or more. This chain uses TRBV5-1 with TRBJ2-1; 13 bases align to TRBD2. CDR1 and CDR2 from the germline V gene are SGHRS and YFSETQ. V shed 3 bases, J shed 4 bases, and the junction held 7 bases outside the gene matches. The CDR3 has 17 amino acids. Written as DNA, the CDR3 is TGCGCCAGCAGCTCGCCAGGACTAGCGGGGGTTTACAATGAGCAGTTCTTC. Translated: CASSSPGLAGVYNEQFF.

V is TRBV4-2 and J is TRBJ2-3; weak D call: TRBD2 (6 bases). The V and J ends lost 0 bases and 6 bases respectively, with 10 bases between them. CDR3 length equals 14 residues. Germline CDR1 and CDR2: LGHNA and YNFKEQ. CDR3 bases: TGTGCCAGCAGCCAAGAACTAGCCGGGGATACGCAGTATTTT. Residues: CASSQELAGDTQYF.

Only a few counts were recorded for this clonotype. The junction does not match germline at one end; this may be a read error. The rearrangement links TRBV6-5 to TRBJ2-3; 10 bases fit TRBD1. The length of the CDR3 is 15 residues. Germline CDR1 and CDR2: MNHEY and SVGAGI. This CDR3 reads CASRSDRGHTDTRYF. The CDR3, as DNA: TGTGCCAGCAGATCCGACAGGGGGCACACAGATACGCGGTATTTT.

In this sample, this clonotype turned up many times. This sequence joins TRBV29-1 and TRBJ1-2; 9 nucleotides align to TRBD1. The V segment lost 6 bases and the J segment 8 bases; nucleotides outside the gene matches: 4. This CDR3 is built from 11 residues. Germline values: CDR1 SQVTM, CDR2 ANQGSEA. CDR3 region: CSVRTGEGYTF. In DNA, the CDR3 is TGCAGCGTAAGGACAGGGGAAGGCTACACCTTC.

This clonotype was detected ten times or more. The V call is TRBV25-1, the J call TRBJ2-3; weak D call: TRBD1 (6 bases). The CDR3 is made up of 15 amino acids. Germline V gene data show CDR1 as MGHDK and CDR2 as SYGVNS. V lost 3 bases and J 3 bases, leaving 13 bases between the germline ends. CDR3 DNA: TGTGCCAGCAGTGACCCGGGACACCCGACAGATACGCAGTATTTT. Protein product: CASSDPGHPTDTQYF.

V gene TRBV29-1 combines with J gene TRBJ1-1; perhaps TRBD1 as D (5 bases). Germline lookup yields CDR1 SQVTM and CDR2 ANQGSEA. V shed 0 bases and J shed 9 bases, with 14 bases lying between them. The CDR3 spans 13 residues. DNA of the CDR3: TGCAGCGTTGAAGATCGGGCTCGGACAAAAGCTTTCTTT. It is translated as CSVEDRARTKAFF.

This clonotype came up many times. This rearrangement joins TRBV5-1 to TRBJ1-6; 9 nucleotides agree with TRBD1. The CDR3 is 16 residues long. Unmatched junction bases numbered 11, after V lost 4 bases and J lost 9 bases. From germline, CDR1 is SGHRS and CDR2 YFSETQ. For the CDR3, the DNA is TGCGCCAGCAGCGTTCCCCTGGGACAGGGAAGTTCACCCCTCCACTTT. Its translation: CASSVPLGQGSSPLHF.

This clonotype has a handful of counts. The chain links TRBV29-1 to TRBJ2-7; no definite D call. V lost 1 base and J 2 bases, leaving 6 bases between the germline ends. The germline V gene encodes CDR1 SQVTM and CDR2 ANQGSEA. The CDR3 is made up of 12 amino acids. CDR3 sequence (DNA): TGCAGCGTTGAAGTCAGTCCCTACGAGCAGTACTTC. As protein: CSVEVSPYEQYF.

This sequence joins TRBV20-1 and TRBJ2-5; a weak D match, TRBD1 (6 bases). V was trimmed by 0 bases and J by 4 bases, leaving 24 bases between them. Germline V lookup: CDR1 DFQATT, CDR2 SNEGSKA (reference sequence). There are 18 residues in the CDR3. The CDR3 DNA follows: TGCAGTGCTAGAGATCCGGCTCCCCTCCAGGGGATGCGAGAGACCCAGTACTTC. This gives the protein CSARDPAPLQGMRETQYF.

This clonotype was detected many times. The V call is TRBV6-6, the J call TRBJ2-7; 9 positions match TRBD1. The CDR3 sequence is 16 residues long. J gave up 1 base and V 6 bases, and 10 bases lay outside the gene matches. Germline V gives CDR1 MNHNY, CDR2 SVGAGI (reference sequence). Written as DNA, the CDR3 is TGTGCCAGCAGCAACAAAGGACAGGGGACATCCTACGAGCAGTACTTC. The encoded protein is CASSNKGQGTSYEQYF.

This clonotype has a count of ten or more. This CDR3 reads CASSSESYEQYF. The CDR3 nucleotides read TGTGCCAGCTCGTCCGAATCCTACGAGCAGTACTTC. V is TRBV18 and J is TRBJ2-7; D gene ambiguous. V lost 6 bases and J 1 base, leaving 7 bases between the germline ends. CDR3 size: 12 residues. Germline assignment: CDR1 KGHSH and CDR2 LQKENI.

This clonotype was detected many times. The CDR3 spells CASSPPDRVNEQFF. The CDR3, as DNA: TGTGCCAGCTCACCACCTGACAGGGTGAATGAGCAGTTCTTC. V is TRBV18 and J is TRBJ2-1, with 7 bases identical to TRBD1. The V segment lost 0 bases and the J segment 7 bases; nucleotides outside the gene matches: 3. Germline assignment: CDR1 KGHSH and CDR2 LQKENI. The CDR3 is 14 amino acids.

This clonotype was seen at least ten times. V and J are TRBV5-6 and TRBJ1-3, with a possible D match to TRBD1 (5 bases). The CDR3 has 14 residues. Germline assignment: CDR1 SGHDT and CDR2 YYEEEE. V was pared by 6 bases and J by 6 bases, with 16 bases between. In DNA, the CDR3 is TGTGCCAGCAATCGGTGGGGGTCAGAAAACACCATATATTTT. It codes for CASNRWGSENTIYF.

This clonotype appeared many times. J is TRBJ2-1 and V is TRBV7-6, with TRBD1 as a possible D gene (6 bases). This CDR3 contains 13 residues. Trimming pared 4 bases from V and 7 bases from J, leaving 11 bases between. Germline values: CDR1 SGHVS, CDR2 FNYEAQ. The CDR3 DNA reads TGTGCCAGCAGCTCCGGACAGATGAATGAGCAGTTCTTC. It yields the protein CASSSGQMNEQFF.

In its sample, this clonotype was seen a few times. This sequence joins TRBV11-2 and TRBJ2-1; the D gene is possibly TRBD1 (5 bases). The CDR3 loop spans 16 amino acids. The V gene's germline CDR1 is SGHAT and CDR2 FQNNGV. V lost 7 bases, J lost 6 bases, and 22 bases lay in between. The DNA of the CDR3 is TGTGCCAGCACCCACCGGACCGTGGGCAGGGTCAATGAGCAGTTCTTC. Amino acid sequence: CASTHRTVGRVNEQFF.